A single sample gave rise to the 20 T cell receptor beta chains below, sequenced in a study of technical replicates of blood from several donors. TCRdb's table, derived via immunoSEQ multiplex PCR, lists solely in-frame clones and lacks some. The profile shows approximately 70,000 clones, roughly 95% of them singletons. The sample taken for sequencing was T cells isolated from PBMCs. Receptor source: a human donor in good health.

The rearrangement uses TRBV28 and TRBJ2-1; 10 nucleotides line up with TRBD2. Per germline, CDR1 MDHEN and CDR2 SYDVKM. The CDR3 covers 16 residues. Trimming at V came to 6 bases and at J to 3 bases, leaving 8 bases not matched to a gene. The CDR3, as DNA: TGTGCCAGCAGAGGGAGCGGGAGGGCCTTCTACAATGAGCAGTTCTTC. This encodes CASRGSGRAFYNEQFF. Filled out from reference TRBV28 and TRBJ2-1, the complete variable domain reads DVKVTQSSRYLVKRTGEKVFLECVQDMDHENMFWYRQDPGLGLRLIYFSYDVKMKEKGDIPEGYSVSREKKERFSLILESASTNQTSMYLCASRGSGRAFYNEQFFGPGTRLTVL.

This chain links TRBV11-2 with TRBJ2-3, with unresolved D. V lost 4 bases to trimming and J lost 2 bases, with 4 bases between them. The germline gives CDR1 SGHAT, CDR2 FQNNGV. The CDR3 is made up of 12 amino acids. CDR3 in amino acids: CASSSNTDTQYF. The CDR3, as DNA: TGTGCCAGCAGCTCTAACACAGATACGCAGTATTTT.

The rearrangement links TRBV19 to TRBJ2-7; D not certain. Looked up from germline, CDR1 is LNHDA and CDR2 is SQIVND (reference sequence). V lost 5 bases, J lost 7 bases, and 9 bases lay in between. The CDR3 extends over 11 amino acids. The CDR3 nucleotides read TGTGCCAGTAGTGACTTGTTAGAGCAGTACTTC. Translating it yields CASSDLLEQYF. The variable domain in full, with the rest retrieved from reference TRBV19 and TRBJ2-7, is DGGITQSPKYLFRKEGQNVTLSCEQNLNHDAMYWYRQDPGQGLRLIYYSQIVNDFQKGDIAEGYSVSREKKESFPLTVTSAQKNPTAFYLCASSDLLEQYFGPGTRLTVT.

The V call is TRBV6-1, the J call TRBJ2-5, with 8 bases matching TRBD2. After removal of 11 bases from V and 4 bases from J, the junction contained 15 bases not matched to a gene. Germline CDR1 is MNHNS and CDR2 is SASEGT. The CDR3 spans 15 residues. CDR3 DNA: TGTGCCTCCGAGGCTAGCGGGCCAGGAGGAGAGACCCAGTACTTC. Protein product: CASEASGPGGETQYF.

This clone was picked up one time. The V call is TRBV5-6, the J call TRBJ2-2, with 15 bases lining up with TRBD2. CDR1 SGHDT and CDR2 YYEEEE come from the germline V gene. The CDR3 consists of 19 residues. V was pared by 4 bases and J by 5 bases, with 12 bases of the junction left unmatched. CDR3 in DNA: TGTGCCAGCAGCGTGCTAGGACTAGCGGGAGGGCCACGGACCGGGGAGCTGTTTTTT. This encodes CASSVLGLAGGPRTGELFF.

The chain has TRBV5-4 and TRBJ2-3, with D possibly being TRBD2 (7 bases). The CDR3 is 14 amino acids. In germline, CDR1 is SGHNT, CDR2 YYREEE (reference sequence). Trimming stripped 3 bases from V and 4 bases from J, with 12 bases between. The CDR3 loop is CASSSPGGADTQYF. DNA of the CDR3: TGTGCCAGCAGCTCCCCGGGGGGCGCAGATACGCAGTATTTT. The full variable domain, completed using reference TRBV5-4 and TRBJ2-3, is ETGVTQSPTHLIKTRGQQVTLRCSSQSGHNTVSWYQQALGQGPQFIFQYYREEENGRGNFPPRFSGLQFPNYSSELNVNALELDDSALYLCASSSPGGADTQYFGPGTRLTVL.

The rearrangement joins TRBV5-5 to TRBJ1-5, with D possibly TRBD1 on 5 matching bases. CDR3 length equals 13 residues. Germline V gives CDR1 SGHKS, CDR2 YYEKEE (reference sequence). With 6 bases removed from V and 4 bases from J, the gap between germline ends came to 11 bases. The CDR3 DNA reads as TGTGCCAGCAACTTACAGGAGAATCAGCCCCAGCATTTT. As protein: CASNLQENQPQHF.

The CDR3 region is CASSLFTGTGYTF. CDR3 nucleotides: TGTGCCAGCAGCTTATTCACAGGGACTGGCTACACCTTC. The J gene is TRBJ1-2, the V gene TRBV5-4; a possible D gene is TRBD1 (6 bases). The germline CDR1 and CDR2 sequences are SGHNT and YYREEE (reference sequence). V was pared by 2 bases and J by 7 bases, with 12 bases between. The CDR3 has 13 residues.

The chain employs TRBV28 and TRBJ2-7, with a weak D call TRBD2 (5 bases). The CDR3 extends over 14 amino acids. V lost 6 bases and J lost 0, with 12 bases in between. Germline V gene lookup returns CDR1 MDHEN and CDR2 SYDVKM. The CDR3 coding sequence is TGTGCCAGCAGGACTACCTTAAACTCCTACGAGCAGTACTTC. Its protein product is CASRTTLNSYEQYF.

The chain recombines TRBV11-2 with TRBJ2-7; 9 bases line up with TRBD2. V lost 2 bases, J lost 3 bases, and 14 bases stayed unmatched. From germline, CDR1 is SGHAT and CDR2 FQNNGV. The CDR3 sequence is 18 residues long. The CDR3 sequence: CASSLMGGRAGLNYEQYF. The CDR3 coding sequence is TGTGCCAGCAGCTTAATGGGCGGGAGGGCCGGTCTGAACTACGAGCAGTACTTC.

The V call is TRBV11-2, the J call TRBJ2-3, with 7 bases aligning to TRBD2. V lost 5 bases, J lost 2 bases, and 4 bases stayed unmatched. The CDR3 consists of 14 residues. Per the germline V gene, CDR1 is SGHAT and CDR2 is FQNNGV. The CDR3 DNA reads TGTGCCAGCAGCCAGGGACTAAACACAGATACGCAGTATTTT. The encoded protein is CASSQGLNTDTQYF.

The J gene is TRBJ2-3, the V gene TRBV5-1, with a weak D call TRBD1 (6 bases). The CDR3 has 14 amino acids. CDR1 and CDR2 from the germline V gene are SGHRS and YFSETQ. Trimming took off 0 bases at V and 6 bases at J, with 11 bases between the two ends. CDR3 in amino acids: CASSLGGGSDTQYF. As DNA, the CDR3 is TGCGCCAGCAGCTTGGGAGGGGGATCGGATACGCAGTATTTT. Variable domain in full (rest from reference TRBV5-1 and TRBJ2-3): KAGVTQTPRYLIKTRGQQVTLSCSPISGHRSVSWYQQTPGQGLQFLFEYFSETQRNKGNFPGRFSGRQFSNSRSEMNVSTLELGDSALYLCASSLGGGSDTQYFGPGTRLTVL.

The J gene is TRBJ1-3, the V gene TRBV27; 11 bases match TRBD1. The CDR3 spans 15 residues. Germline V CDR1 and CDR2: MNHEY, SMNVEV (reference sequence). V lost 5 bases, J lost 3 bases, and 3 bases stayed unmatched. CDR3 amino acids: CASSPGTGGGNTIYF. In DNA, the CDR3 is TGTGCCAGCAGTCCGGGGACAGGGGGTGGAAACACCATATATTTT.

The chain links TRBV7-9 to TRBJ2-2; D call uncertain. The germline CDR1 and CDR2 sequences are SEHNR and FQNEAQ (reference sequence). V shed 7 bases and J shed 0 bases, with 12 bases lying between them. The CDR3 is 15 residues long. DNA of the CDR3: TGTGCCAGCACCCTGGGCACTCCGAACACCGGGGAGCTGTTTTTT. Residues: CASTLGTPNTGELFF.

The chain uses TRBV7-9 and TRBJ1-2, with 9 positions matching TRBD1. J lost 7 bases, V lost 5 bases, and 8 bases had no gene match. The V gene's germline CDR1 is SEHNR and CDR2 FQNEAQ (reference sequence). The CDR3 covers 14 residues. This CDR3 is CASSGPTGGPGYTF. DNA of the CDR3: TGTGCCAGCAGCGGACCCACAGGGGGCCCTGGCTACACCTTC. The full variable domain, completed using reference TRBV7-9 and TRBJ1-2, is DTGVSQNPRHKITKRGQNVTFRCDPISEHNRLYWYRQTLGQGPEFLTYFQNEAQLEKSRLLSDRFSAERPKGSFSTLEIQRTEQGDSAMYLCASSGPTGGPGYTFGSGTRLTVV.

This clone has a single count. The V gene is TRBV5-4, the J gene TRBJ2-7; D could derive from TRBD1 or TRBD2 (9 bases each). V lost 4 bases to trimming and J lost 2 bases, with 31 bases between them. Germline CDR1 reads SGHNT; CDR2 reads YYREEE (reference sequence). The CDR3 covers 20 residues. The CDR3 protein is CASSRTGTGWASGVTYEQYF. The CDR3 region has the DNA TGTGCCAGCAGCCGAACCGGGACAGGGTGGGCTAGCGGGGTTACCTACGAGCAGTACTTC.

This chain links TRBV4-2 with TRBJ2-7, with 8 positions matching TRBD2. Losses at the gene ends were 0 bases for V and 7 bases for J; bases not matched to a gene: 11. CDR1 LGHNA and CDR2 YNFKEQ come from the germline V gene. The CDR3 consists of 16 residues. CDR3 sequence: CASSQDASGSVREQYF. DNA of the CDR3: TGTGCCAGCAGCCAAGACGCCAGCGGGAGTGTGAGGGAGCAGTACTTC.

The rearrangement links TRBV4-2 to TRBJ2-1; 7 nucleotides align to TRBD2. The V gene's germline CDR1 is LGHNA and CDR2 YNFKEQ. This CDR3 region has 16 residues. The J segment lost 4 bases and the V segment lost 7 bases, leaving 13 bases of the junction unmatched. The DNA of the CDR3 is TGTGCCAGCACCCGGGGGGTAGTAGCGAGTTACAATGAGCAGTTCTTC. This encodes CASTRGVVASYNEQFF.

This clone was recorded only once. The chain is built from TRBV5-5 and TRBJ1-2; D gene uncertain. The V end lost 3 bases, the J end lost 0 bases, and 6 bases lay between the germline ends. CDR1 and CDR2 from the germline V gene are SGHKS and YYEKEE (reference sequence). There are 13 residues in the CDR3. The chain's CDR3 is CASSSLSNYGYTF. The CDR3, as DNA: TGTGCCAGCAGCTCTCTGTCTAACTATGGCTACACCTTC.

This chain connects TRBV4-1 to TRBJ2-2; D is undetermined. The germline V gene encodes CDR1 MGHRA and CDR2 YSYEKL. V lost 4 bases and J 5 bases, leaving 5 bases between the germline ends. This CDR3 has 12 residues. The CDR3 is CASSPPTGELFF. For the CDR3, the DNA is TGCGCCAGCAGCCCCCCGACCGGGGAGCTGTTTTTT.